Listed here are 27 T cell receptor beta chains from one sample, sequenced in a study of chemoradiotherapy in HPV16-positive cancers. Produced via immunoSEQ multiplex PCR; TCRdb's table is partial and in-frame only. The sample comprises around 2,200 clones, approximately 79% of which are singletons, and 4.8% rests with the top ten. The sequencing here drew on tumor tissue, taken from a patient who underwent chemoradiotherapy. The receptors were sampled from a human donor with HPV-associated anogenital cancer.

This sequence joins TRBV12-5 and TRBJ2-2; 7 nucleotides match TRBD1. With V trimmed by 6 bases and J by 6 bases, 16 bases remained unmatched. The CDR3 has 17 residues. Germline values: CDR1 LGHNT, CDR2 FRNRAP. The CDR3 spells CASGPQTGTVSAGELFF. CDR3 coding DNA: TGTGCTAGTGGCCCCCAGACAGGGACGGTTTCCGCCGGGGAGCTGTTTTTT.

The V gene is TRBV18, the J gene TRBJ1-3; 11 bases align to TRBD1. Trimming cost V 2 bases and J 0 bases; bases outside gene matches: 3. Germline lookup yields CDR1 KGHSH and CDR2 LQKENI. This CDR3 is 17 amino acids long. Here the CDR3 DNA reads TGTGCCAGCTCACCAAGGGACAGGGGGAGCTCTGGAAACACCATATATTTT. Protein: CASSPRDRGSSGNTIYF. Full variable domain (missing parts from reference TRBV18 and TRBJ1-3): NAGVMQNPRHLVRRRGQEARLRCSPMKGHSHVYWYRQLPEEGLKFMVYLQKENIIDESGMPKERFSAEFPKEGPSILRIQQVVRGDSAAYFCASSPRDRGSSGNTIYFGEGSWLTVV.

The V call is TRBV5-1, the J call TRBJ1-4; perhaps TRBD1 as D (6 bases). This CDR3 contains 15 residues. V lost 1 base and J lost 4, with 11 bases in between. Germline V gene data show CDR1 as SGHRS and CDR2 as YFSETQ. The CDR3 coding sequence is TGCGCCAGCAGCTTGACAGGGACGAATAATGAAAAACTGTTTTTT. Protein sequence: CASSLTGTNNEKLFF.

This clone was found once. The V gene is TRBV11-3, the J gene TRBJ2-2; D tentatively reads TRBD1 or TRBD2 (5 bases each). Germline CDR1 is SGHNT and CDR2 is YENEEA. The CDR3 totals 16 residues. V was clipped by 0 bases and J by 4 bases, with 12 bases between them. For the CDR3, the DNA is TGTGCCAGCAGCTTAGAAGGGACCAGACCCACCGGGGAGCTGTTTTTT. It yields the protein CASSLEGTRPTGELFF. The variable domain in full, with the rest retrieved from reference TRBV11-3 and TRBJ2-2, is EAGVVQSPRYKIIEKKQPVAFWCNPISGHNTLYWYLQNLGQGPELLIRYENEEAVDDSQLPKDRFSAERLKGVDSTLKIQPAELGDSAVYLCASSLEGTRPTGELFFGEGSRLTVL.

The chain's CDR3 is CASSQRSGARETQYF. DNA for the CDR3: TGTGCCAGCAGCCAAAGGAGCGGGGCGAGGGAGACCCAGTACTTC. The chain employs TRBV14 and TRBJ2-5, with 7 positions matching TRBD2. The V gene end was trimmed by 2 bases and the J gene end by 5 bases; junction bases not matched to a gene: 8. The CDR3 has 15 residues. Germline V lookup: CDR1 SGHDN, CDR2 FVKESK.

The chain uses TRBV7-7 and TRBJ2-5; 8 bases line up with TRBD2. The CDR3 sequence is 15 residues long. Germline trimming cut 3 bases from V and 5 bases from J; bases unmatched to any gene: 8. The germline V gene has CDR1 SSHAT and CDR2 FNYEAQ (reference sequence). CDR3 residues: CASSFVGLAGETQYF. CDR3 bases: TGTGCCAGCAGCTTCGTCGGACTAGCCGGGGAGACCCAGTACTTC.

This clone was seen just once. Here the CDR3 DNA reads TGTGCCAGCTCACCCGGTTGGACTAGCGGGAGGGGGTACGAGCAGTACTTC. It codes for CASSPGWTSGRGYEQYF. The chain recombines TRBV18 with TRBJ2-7; 15 bases line up with TRBD2. From germline, CDR1 is KGHSH and CDR2 LQKENI. CDR3 length: 17 amino acids. Trimming at V came to 3 bases and at J to 4 bases, leaving 7 bases not matched to a gene.

The CDR3 protein is CASSLGQENSPLHF. The CDR3, as DNA: TGTGCCAGCAGCTTAGGGCAGGAAAATTCACCCCTCCACTTT. This rearrangement joins TRBV7-9 to TRBJ1-6; D is unresolved. Germline CDR1 SEHNR, CDR2 FQNEAQ (reference sequence). Deletions cut 1 base from V and 7 bases from J, with 8 bases between. The CDR3 length is 14 residues.

The J gene is TRBJ1-1, the V gene TRBV7-2; D unresolved. The V end lost 1 base, the J end lost 4 bases, and 10 bases lay between the germline ends. The CDR3 consists of 14 residues. Germline V gives CDR1 SGHTA, CDR2 FQGNSA. CDR3 in DNA: TGTGCCAGCAGCTTAGACGGGTCGGGCACTGAAGCTTTCTTT. It translates to CASSLDGSGTEAFF.

The chain uses TRBV7-9 and TRBJ1-1, with TRBD1 matching over 9 bases. Germline CDR1 reads SEHNR; CDR2 reads FQNEAQ (reference sequence). The CDR3 consists of 18 residues. With 5 bases clipped from V and 5 bases from J, the junction kept 18 bases outside the gene matches. CDR3 residues: CASSTTTGTGPIQTEAFF. In DNA, the CDR3 is TGTGCCAGCAGCACAACCACCGGGACAGGGCCGATTCAAACTGAAGCTTTCTTT.

The chain employs TRBV27 and TRBJ1-5, with D maybe TRBD1 (5 bases). The germline gives CDR1 MNHEY, CDR2 SMNVEV (reference sequence). The CDR3 is 14 amino acids. V was pared by 5 bases and J by 2 bases, with 10 bases between. The CDR3 DNA follows: TGTGCCAGCAGTCTGGGGGTCCGCAATCAGCCCCAGCATTTT. Its translation is CASSLGVRNQPQHF.

This clone was counted only a few times. The chain carries TRBV10-2 and TRBJ2-1; tentatively, D is TRBD2 (6 bases). The CDR3 is 16 residues long. Germline V gene lookup returns CDR1 WSHSY and CDR2 SAAADI. The ends were cut back, 6 bases at V and 0 bases at J, with 15 bases in the middle. The CDR3 nucleotides read TGCGCCAGCAGCCAGCTAGCGTTCAGCTCCTACAATGAGCAGTTCTTC. Translated: CASSQLAFSSYNEQFF.

This clone was seen a handful of times. V is TRBV18 and J is TRBJ2-7; TRBD2 matches at 7 bases. Germline loops: CDR1 KGHSH, CDR2 LQKENI. J gave up 3 bases and V 6 bases, and 5 bases lay outside the gene matches. The CDR3 is made up of 13 amino acids. CDR3 sequence (DNA): TGTGCCAGCTCCGACCGGGAGGTCTACGAGCAGTACTTC. Protein: CASSDREVYEQYF.

The rearrangement links TRBV10-3 to TRBJ1-2, with unresolved D. The length of the CDR3 is 13 residues. The germline V and J ends were trimmed by 8 bases and 9 bases, with 19 bases remaining between them. The germline V gene has CDR1 ENHRY and CDR2 SYGVKD. In DNA form, the CDR3 reads TGTGCCATCGCGTTGGACCCCCGGGAGAGCTACACCTTC. Protein sequence: CAIALDPRESYTF.

This sequence joins TRBV9 and TRBJ2-5; a possible D gene is TRBD2 (6 bases). The end of the DNA aligns better with TRBJ2-7, so the J call may be wrong. The CDR3 is 17 amino acids. Germline values: CDR1 SGDLS, CDR2 YYNGEE. The CDR3 DNA follows: TGTGCCAGCAGCGTGGACCCCCCGGAGGGAGTAAAGTACGAGCAGTACTTC. It is translated as CASSVDPPEGVKYEQYF.

The gene calls are TRBV6-5 and TRBJ1-1; D is undetermined. Germline V CDR1 and CDR2: MNHEY, SVGAGI. This CDR3 has 14 residues. V lost 5 bases, J lost 0 bases, and 10 bases lay in between. CDR3 sequence (DNA): TGTGCCAGCAGTCCAGCGTTCATGAACACTGAAGCTTTCTTT. It encodes CASSPAFMNTEAFF.

The chain combines TRBV4-1 with TRBJ1-4; D gene uncertain. This CDR3 spans 14 amino acids. V dropped 0 bases and J dropped 11 bases, with 13 bases sitting between them. The germline gives CDR1 MGHRA, CDR2 YSYEKL. The CDR3 region is CASSQETGREKLFF. The CDR3 DNA follows: TGCGCCAGCAGCCAAGAGACTGGTCGGGAGAAACTGTTTTTT.

This rearrangement joins TRBV10-3 to TRBJ1-5; D gene unclear. Germline loops: CDR1 ENHRY, CDR2 SYGVKD. Trimming took 6 bases from V and 0 from J, leaving 12 bases between them. CDR3 length: 15 residues. The CDR3 spells CAISEYRDSNQPQHF. The CDR3 DNA follows: TGTGCCATCAGCGAATACCGGGATAGCAATCAGCCCCAGCATTTT.

This clone showed up just a few times. The chain combines TRBV7-6 with TRBJ2-7, with 8 bases fitting TRBD2. J gave up 6 bases and V 1 base, and 5 bases lay outside the gene matches. Germline CDR1 and CDR2: SGHVS and FNYEAQ. This CDR3 is built from 14 residues. The CDR3 region has the DNA TGTGCCAGCAGCTTAGTAGGACTAGCTTCCGAGCAGTACTTC. Protein sequence: CASSLVGLASEQYF.

The CDR3, as DNA: TGTGCCAGCAGTGACTCGCACGGCAACAATGAGCAGTTCTTC. Its translation is CASSDSHGNNEQFF. The J gene is TRBJ2-1, the V gene TRBV6-4; D gene uncertain. The V gene lost 0 bases and the J gene lost 5 bases, with 8 bases spanning the gap. Germline lookup yields CDR1 MRHNA and CDR2 SNTAGT. This CDR3 is 14 amino acids long.

The V and J genes are TRBV5-1 and TRBJ1-4; 7 bases agree with TRBD1. There are 16 residues in the CDR3. J was trimmed by 4 bases and V by 4 bases; bases with no gene match: 10. Germline CDR1 SGHRS, CDR2 YFSETQ. For the CDR3, the DNA is TGCGCCAGCAGCCCACAGGGGACGGACGATAATGAAAAACTGTTTTTT. It yields the protein CASSPQGTDDNEKLFF. Full variable domain (outside the CDR3, taken from reference TRBV5-1 and TRBJ1-4): KAGVTQTPRYLIKTRGQQVTLSCSPISGHRSVSWYQQTPGQGLQFLFEYFSETQRNKGNFPGRFSGRQFSNSRSEMNVSTLELGDSALYLCASSPQGTDDNEKLFFGSGTQLSVL.

The J gene is TRBJ2-2, the V gene TRBV11-2; 7 bases agree with TRBD1. From germline, CDR1 is SGHAT and CDR2 FQNNGV. This CDR3 has 15 residues. Trimming at V came to 5 bases and at J to 3 bases, leaving 6 bases not matched to a gene. CDR3: CASSLGQRYTGELFF. As DNA, the CDR3 is TGTGCCAGCAGCCTGGGACAGAGATACACCGGGGAGCTGTTTTTT.

The V and J genes are TRBV12-5 and TRBJ2-4; 8 bases align to TRBD1. Trimming removed 0 bases from V and 0 bases from J; junction bases left unmatched: 10. Germline V gene sequence: CDR1 LGHNT, CDR2 FRNRAP. The CDR3 is 19 residues long. The CDR3 DNA follows: TGTGCTAGTGGTTTGGTACTTGACAGGGGCGTTGTAGCCAAAAACATTCAGTACTTC. Translated: CASGLVLDRGVVAKNIQYF.

CDR3 loop: CASSFQPNEKLFF. The CDR3 DNA follows: TGTGCCAGCAGTTTCCAGCCTAATGAAAAACTGTTTTTT. The rearrangement joins TRBV27 to TRBJ1-4; no reliable D call. CDR3 length: 13 residues. Germline lookup yields CDR1 MNHEY and CDR2 SMNVEV (reference sequence). V lost 3 bases and J lost 3, with 5 bases in between.

V and J are TRBV21-1 and TRBJ2-3; TRBD1, the table's D call, was not compared with the DNA. TRBV21-1 is listed as a pseudogene. This CDR3 comprises 16 residues. DNA of the CDR3: TGTGCCACCAATGAAAAGAGGGACAGCGACTCAGATACGCAGTATTTT. Translation gives CATNEKRDSDSDTQYF.

The chain has TRBV6-1 and TRBJ1-4; tentative D call: TRBD1 (6 bases). CDR3 length: 14 amino acids. Germline CDR1 is MNHNS and CDR2 is SASEGT. V was pared by 5 bases and J by 5 bases, with 12 bases between. DNA of the CDR3: TGTGCCAGCAGTCAGGGGACAAACAATGAAAAACTGTTTTTT. The encoded protein is CASSQGTNNEKLFF.

This chain joins TRBV6-5 and TRBJ1-5; a possible D gene is TRBD1 (5 bases). V was clipped by 5 bases and J by 1 base, with 9 bases between them. The CDR3 is made up of 14 amino acids. Germline lookup yields CDR1 MNHEY and CDR2 SVGAGI. CDR3 amino acids: CASSRRGSNQPQHF. DNA for the CDR3: TGTGCCAGCAGTCGGCGGGGGAGCAATCAGCCCCAGCATTTT.